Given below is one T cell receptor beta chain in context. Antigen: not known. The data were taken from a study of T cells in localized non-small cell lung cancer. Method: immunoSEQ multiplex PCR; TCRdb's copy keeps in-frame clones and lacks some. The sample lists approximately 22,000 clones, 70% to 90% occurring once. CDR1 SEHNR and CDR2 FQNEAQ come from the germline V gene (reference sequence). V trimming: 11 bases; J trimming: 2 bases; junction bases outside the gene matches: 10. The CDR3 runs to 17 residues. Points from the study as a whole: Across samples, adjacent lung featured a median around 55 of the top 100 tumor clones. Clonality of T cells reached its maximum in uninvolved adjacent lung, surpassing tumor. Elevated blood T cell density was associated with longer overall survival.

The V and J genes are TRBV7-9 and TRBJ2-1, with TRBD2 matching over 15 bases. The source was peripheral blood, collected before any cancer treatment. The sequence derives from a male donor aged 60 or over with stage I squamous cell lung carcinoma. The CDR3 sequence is CAYRGTSGGQAYNEQFF. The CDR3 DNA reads TGTGCCTATCGCGGGACTAGCGGGGGGCAGGCCTACAATGAGCAGTTCTTC.